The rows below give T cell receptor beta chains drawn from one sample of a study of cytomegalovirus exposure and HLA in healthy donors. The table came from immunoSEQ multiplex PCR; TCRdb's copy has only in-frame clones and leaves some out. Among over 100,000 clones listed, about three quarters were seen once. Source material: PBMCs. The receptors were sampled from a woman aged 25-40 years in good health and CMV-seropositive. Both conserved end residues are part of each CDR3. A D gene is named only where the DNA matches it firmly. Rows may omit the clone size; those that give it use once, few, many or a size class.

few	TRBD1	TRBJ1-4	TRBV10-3	CAIRPGGGNEKLFF	TGTGCCATCAGGCCAGGGGGCGGTAATGAAAAACTGTTTTTT
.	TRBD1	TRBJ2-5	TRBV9	CASSADRRETQYF	TGTGCCAGCAGCGCGGACAGGCGAGAGACCCAGTACTTC
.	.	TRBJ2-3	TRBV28	CASSSIWGGPADTQYF	TGTGCCAGCAGTTCTATTTGGGGGGGGCCGGCAGATACGCAGTATTTT
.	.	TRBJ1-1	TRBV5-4	CASSLVNTEAFF	TGTGCCAGCAGCTTGGTAAACACTGAAGCTTTCTTT
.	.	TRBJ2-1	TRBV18	CASSPRSAARNEQFF	TGTGCCAGCTCACCTCGGTCCGCGGCCCGGAATGAGCAGTTCTTC
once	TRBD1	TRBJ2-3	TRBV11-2	CASSSLGRGSTDTQYF	TGTGCCAGCAGCTCCCTCGGCAGGGGGAGCACAGATACGCAGTATTTT
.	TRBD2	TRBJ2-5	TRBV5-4	CASSPQTSMETQYF	TGTGCCAGCAGCCCGCAGACTAGCATGGAGACCCAGTACTTC
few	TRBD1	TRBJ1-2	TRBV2	CASMAGGGGYTF	TGTGCCAGCATGGCAGGGGGTGGTGGCTACACCTTC
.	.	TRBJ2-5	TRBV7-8	CASSPSTGTETQYF	TGTGCCAGCAGCCCGTCGACAGGGACTGAGACCCAGTACTTC
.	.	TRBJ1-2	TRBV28	CASSLPGQMLGYGYTF	TGTGCCAGCAGTCTCCCAGGACAGATGCTAGGCTATGGCTACACCTTC
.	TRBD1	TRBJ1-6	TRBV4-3	CASSQEGTGGNNSPLHF	TGCGCCAGCAGCCAAGAGGGGACAGGGGGCAATAACTCACCCCTCCACTTT
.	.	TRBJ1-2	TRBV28	CASSIDTRYTF	TGTGCCAGCAGTATCGACACTCGCTACACCTTC
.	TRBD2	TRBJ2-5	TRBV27	CASSSLSNSGGPLAQYF	TGTGCCAGCAGTTCACTAAGTAATAGCGGGGGACCCTTGGCCCAGTACTTC
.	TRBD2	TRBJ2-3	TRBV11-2	CASRTILLAGGRTDTQYF	TGTGCCAGCCGGACGATCCTTCTAGCGGGGGGGCGCACAGATACGCAGTATTTT
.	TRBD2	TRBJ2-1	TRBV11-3	CASSLGLGRGGTNEQFF	TGTGCCAGCAGCTTGGGGTTAGGGCGGGGGGGAACCAATGAGCAGTTCTTC
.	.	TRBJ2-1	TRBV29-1	CSVVDRHPTYNEQFF	TGCAGCGTCGTTGACAGGCACCCGACCTACAATGAGCAGTTCTTC
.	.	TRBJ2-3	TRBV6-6	CASSYSGGGGDTQYF	TGTGCCAGCAGTTACTCGGGGGGGGGCGGAGATACGCAGTATTTT
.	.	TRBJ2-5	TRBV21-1	CASSKFGPSGTQYF	TGTGCCAGCAGCAAATTCGGACCAAGCGGGACCCAGTACTTC
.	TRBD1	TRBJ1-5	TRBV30	CAWETGGGNQPQHF	TGTGCCTGGGAAACAGGGGGCGGCAATCAGCCCCAGCATTTT
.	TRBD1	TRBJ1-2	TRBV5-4	CASSSDRDYGYTF	TGTGCCAGCAGTTCCGACAGGGACTATGGCTACACCTTC
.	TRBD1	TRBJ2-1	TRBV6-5	CASSLDRDSYNEQFF	TGTGCCAGCAGTTTGGACAGGGACTCCTACAATGAGCAGTTCTTC